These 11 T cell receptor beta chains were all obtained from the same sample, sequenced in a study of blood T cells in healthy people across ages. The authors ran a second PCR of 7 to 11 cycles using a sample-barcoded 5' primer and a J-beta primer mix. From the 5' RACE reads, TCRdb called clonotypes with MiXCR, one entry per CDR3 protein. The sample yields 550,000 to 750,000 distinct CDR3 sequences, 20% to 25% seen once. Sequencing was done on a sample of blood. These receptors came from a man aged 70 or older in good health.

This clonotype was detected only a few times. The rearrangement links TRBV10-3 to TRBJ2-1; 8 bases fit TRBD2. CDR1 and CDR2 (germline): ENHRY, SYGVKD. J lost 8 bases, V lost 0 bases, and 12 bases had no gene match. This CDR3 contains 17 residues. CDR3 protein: CAISESGREDPRYEQFF. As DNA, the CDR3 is TGTGCCATCAGTGAGTCGGGGCGGGAGGACCCCAGGTATGAGCAGTTCTTC.

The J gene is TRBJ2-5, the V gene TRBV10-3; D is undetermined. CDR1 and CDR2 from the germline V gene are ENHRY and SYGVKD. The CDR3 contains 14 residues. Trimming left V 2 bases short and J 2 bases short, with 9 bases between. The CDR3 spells CAISETVGQETQYF. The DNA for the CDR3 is TGTGCCATCAGTGAGACAGTGGGGCAAGAGACCCAGTACTTC.

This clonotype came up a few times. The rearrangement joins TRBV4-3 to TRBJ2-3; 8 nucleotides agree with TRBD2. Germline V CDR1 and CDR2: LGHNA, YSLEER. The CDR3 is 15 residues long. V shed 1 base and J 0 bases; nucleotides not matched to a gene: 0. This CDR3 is CASSQGLASTDTQYF. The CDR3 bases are TGCGCCAGCAGCCAAGGACTAGCGAGCACAGATACGCAGTATTTT.

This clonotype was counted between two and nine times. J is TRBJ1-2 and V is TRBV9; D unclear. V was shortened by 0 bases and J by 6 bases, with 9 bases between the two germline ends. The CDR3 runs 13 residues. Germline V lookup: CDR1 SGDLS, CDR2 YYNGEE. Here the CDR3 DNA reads TGTGCCAGCAGCGTAGGGGTATCGGATGGCTACACCTTC. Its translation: CASSVGVSDGYTF.

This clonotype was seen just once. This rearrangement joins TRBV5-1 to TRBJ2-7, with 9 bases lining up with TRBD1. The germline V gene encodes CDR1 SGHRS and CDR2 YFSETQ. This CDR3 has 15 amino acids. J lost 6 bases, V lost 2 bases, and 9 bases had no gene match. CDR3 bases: TGCGCCAGCAGCTTAACCGGGACAGGGTTCGTCGAGCAGTACTTC. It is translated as CASSLTGTGFVEQYF.

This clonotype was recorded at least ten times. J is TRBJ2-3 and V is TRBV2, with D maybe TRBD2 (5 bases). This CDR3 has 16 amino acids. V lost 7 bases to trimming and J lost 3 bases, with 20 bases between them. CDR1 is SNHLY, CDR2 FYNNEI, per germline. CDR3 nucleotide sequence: TGTGCCAGCATATCCTTTGATAGCGCTGGGACAGATACGCAGTATTTT. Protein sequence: CASISFDSAGTDTQYF.

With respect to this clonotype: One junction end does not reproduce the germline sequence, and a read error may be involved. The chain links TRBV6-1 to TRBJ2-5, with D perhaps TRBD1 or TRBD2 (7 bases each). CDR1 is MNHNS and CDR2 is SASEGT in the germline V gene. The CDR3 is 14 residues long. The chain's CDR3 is CASVGQGGVRERLF. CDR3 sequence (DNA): TGTGCCAGCGTTGGGCAGGGGGGGGTTCGTGAGCGGCTCTTC.

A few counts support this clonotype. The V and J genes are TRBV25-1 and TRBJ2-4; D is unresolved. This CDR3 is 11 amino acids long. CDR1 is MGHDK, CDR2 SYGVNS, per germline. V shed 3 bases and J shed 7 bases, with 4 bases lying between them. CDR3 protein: CASSDLNIQYF. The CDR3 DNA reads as TGTGCCAGCAGTGATCTTAACATTCAGTACTTC.

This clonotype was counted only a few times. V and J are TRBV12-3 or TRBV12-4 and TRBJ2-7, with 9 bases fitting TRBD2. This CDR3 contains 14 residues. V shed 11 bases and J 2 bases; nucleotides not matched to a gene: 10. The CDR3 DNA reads TGTGCCTGCAACACAGCGGGAGGTCCCTACGAGCAGTACTTC. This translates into CACNTAGGPYEQYF.

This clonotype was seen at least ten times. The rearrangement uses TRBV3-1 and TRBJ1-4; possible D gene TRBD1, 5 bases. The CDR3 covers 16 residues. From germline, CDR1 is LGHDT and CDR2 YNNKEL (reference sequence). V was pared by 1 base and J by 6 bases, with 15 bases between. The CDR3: CASSQGRGRGDEKLFF. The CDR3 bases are TGTGCCAGCAGCCAAGGAAGGGGCCGAGGGGATGAAAAACTGTTTTTT.

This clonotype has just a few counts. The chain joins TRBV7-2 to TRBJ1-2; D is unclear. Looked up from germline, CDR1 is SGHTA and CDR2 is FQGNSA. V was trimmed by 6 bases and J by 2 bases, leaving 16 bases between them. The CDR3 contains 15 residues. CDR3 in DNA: TGTGCCAGCAGTGAAACCCCCCTTAGAAACTATGGCTACACCTTC. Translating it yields CASSETPLRNYGYTF.